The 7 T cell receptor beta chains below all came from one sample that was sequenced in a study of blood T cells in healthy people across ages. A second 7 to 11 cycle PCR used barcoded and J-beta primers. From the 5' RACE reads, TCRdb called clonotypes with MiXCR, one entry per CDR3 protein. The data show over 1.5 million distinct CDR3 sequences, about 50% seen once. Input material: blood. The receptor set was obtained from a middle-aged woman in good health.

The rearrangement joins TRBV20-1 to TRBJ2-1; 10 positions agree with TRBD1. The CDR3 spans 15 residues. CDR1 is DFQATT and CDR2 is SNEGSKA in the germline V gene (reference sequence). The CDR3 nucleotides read TGCAGGGCGCGTCGACAGGGGGCCACCTACAATGAGCAGTTCTTC. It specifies CRARRQGATYNEQFF.

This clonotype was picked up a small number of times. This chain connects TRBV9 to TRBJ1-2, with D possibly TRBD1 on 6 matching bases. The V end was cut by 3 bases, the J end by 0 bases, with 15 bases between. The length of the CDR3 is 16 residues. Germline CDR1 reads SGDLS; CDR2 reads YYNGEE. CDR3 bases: TGTGCCAGCAGCGCCCCGACAGGAGCCGCTAACTATGGCTACACCTTC. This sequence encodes CASSAPTGAANYGYTF.

The CDR3 sequence: CASSRDRTSSYNSPLHF. As DNA, the CDR3 is TGTGCCAGCAGCCGGGACAGAACGAGCTCCTATAATTCACCCCTCCACTTT. This sequence joins TRBV7-2 and TRBJ1-6; 7 bases match TRBD1. Germline V gives CDR1 SGHTA, CDR2 FQGNSA. With V trimmed by 5 bases and J by 0 bases, 7 bases remained unmatched. The CDR3 is made up of 17 amino acids.

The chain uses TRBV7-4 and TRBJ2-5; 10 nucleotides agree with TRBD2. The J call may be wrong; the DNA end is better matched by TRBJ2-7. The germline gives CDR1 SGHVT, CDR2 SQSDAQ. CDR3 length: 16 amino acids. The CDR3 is CASSRGLADPSYEQYF. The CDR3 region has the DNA TGTGCCAGCAGCCGAGGACTAGCGGATCCATCCTACGAGCAGTACTTC.

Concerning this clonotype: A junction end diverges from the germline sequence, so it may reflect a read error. In nucleotides, the CDR3 is TGCAGTCCTAGAGGGACCGGATGGCAGTACTTC. Translated: CSPRGTGWQYF. V usage is TRBV20-1 and J usage is TRBJ2-7, with D perhaps matching TRBD1 or TRBD2 (5 bases each). Germline CDR1 DFQATT, CDR2 SNEGSKA (reference sequence). The CDR3 sequence is 11 residues long.

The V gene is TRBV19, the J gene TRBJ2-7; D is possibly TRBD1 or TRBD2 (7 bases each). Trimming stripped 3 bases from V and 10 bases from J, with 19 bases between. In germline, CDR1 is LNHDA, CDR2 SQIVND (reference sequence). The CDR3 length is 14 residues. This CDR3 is CASSMGRGREIQYF. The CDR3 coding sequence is TGTGCCAGTAGTATGGGGAGGGGGCGAGAGATCCAGTACTTC.

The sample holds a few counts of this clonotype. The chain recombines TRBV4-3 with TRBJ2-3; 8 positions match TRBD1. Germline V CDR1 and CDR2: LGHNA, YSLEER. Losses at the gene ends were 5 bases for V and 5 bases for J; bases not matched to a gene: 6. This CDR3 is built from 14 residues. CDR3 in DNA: TGCGCCAGCAGCTACGGACAGGGTCTAGATACGCAGTATTTT. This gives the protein CASSYGQGLDTQYF.